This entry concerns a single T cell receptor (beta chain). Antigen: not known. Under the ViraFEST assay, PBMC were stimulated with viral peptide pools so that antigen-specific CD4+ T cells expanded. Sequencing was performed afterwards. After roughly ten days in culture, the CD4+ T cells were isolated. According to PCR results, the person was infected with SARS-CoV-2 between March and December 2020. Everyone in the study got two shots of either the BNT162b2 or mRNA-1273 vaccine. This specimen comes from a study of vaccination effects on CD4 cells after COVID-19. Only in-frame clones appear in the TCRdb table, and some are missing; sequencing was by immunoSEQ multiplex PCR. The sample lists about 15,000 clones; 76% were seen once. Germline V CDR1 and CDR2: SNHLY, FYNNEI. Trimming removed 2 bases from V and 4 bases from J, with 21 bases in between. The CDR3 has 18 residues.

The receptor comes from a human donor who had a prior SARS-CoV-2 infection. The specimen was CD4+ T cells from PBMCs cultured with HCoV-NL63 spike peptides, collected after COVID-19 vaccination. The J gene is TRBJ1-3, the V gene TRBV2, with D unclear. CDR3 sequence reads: CASSEILETVSPGNTIYF. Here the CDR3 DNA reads TGTGCCAGCAGTGAAATTCTGGAAACAGTGTCTCCCGGAAACACCATATATTTT.